This T cell receptor (beta chain) was sequenced during a study of blood T cell repertoires in COVID-19. The wider study: Samples taken during acute and convalescent COVID-19 were collected in the United States, Italy and Spain. The cDNA or gDNA used as material had been derived from T cells, B-cell-depleted T cells, or PBMCs.

Per the authors' pipeline: Using reference gene primer amplification, nucleated cell counts were estimated. Profiling relied on immunoSEQ multiplex PCR, and the TCRdb table lists in-frame clones only, not all of them. D and trimming come from the DNA, and the V and J calls and clone size come from that table. The profile shows around 140,000 clones, about 86% of them singletons. Cohort assignment relied on participant-reported clinical history. This CDR3 spans 14 amino acids. Germline CDR1 reads SGHTA; CDR2 reads FQGNSA. With V trimmed by 0 bases and J by 4 bases, 2 bases remained unmatched. This rearrangement joins TRBV7-2 to TRBJ2-7; 8 bases map to TRBD2. The material sequenced was PBMCs or T cells enriched from blood (not recorded which). The receptor's source is a man aged 35 to 55 with acute COVID-19. The CDR3 nucleotides read TGTGCCAGCAGCTTAGCGGCTAGCGGGTACGAGCAGTACTTC. Residues: CASSLAASGYEQYF.